This TCR beta chain was observed in a study of blood T cell repertoires in COVID-19. Study information: The cDNA or gDNA used as material had been derived from T cells, B-cell-depleted T cells, or PBMCs.

Repertoires were generated with immunoSEQ multiplex PCR, while TCRdb's copy carries only in-frame clones and drops some. This sample carries fewer than 250,000 clones, around 84% of them seen once, and the ten largest clones take 0.98%. Germline loops: CDR1 SGHTA, CDR2 FQGNSA. V shed 10 bases and J shed 2 bases, with 14 bases lying between them. The CDR3 contains 13 residues. This sequence was found in a middle-aged man with acute or convalescent COVID-19. Sequencing used peripheral blood. The chain couples TRBV7-2 to TRBJ1-1; weak D call: TRBD1 (6 bases). CDR3 in amino acids: CATRWGLNTEAFF. CDR3 DNA: TGTGCCACACGGTGGGGGCTAAACACTGAAGCTTTCTTT.